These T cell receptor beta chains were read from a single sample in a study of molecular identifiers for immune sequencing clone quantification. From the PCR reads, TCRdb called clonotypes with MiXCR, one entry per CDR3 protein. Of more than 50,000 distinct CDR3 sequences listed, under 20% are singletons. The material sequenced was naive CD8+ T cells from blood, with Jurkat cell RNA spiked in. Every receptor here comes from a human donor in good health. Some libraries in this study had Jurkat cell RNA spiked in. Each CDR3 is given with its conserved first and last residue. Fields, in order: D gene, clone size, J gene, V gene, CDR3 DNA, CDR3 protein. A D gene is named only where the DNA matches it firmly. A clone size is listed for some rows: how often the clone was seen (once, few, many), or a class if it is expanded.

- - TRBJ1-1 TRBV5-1 TGCGCCAGCAGCTTGGGTACTGATGCTTTCTTT CASSLGTDAFF
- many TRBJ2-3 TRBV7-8 TGTGCCAGCAGCCAACTCCTGGGCACAGATACGCAGTATTTT CASSQLLGTDTQYF
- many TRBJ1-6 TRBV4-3 TGCGCCAGCAGCCAAGACCCGATCGACTATAATTCACCCCTCCACTTT CASSQDPIDYNSPLHF
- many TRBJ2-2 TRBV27 TGTGCCAGCAGTTTGGACTGGACCGGGGAGCTGTTTTTT CASSLDWTGELFF
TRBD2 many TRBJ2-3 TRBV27 TGTGCCAGCAGTTTCCTGGCGGGAGGTGGCACAGATACGCAGTATTTT CASSFLAGGGTDTQYF
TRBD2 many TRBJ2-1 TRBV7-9 TGTGCCAGCTTAGCGGGAGGGCCGGGTAATGAGCAGTTCTTC CASLAGGPGNEQFF
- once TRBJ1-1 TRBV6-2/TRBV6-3 TGTGCCAGCAGTTTCCCTCCTGGGGACACTGAAGCTTTCTTT CASSFPPGDTEAFF
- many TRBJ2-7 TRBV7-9 TGTGCCAGCAGCTCGGGTTCCCGACTCGAGCAGTACTTC CASSSGSRLEQYF
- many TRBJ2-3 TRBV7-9 TGTGCCAGCAGCCCCCCGGGGCCCGACGAAGATACGCAGTATTTT CASSPPGPDEDTQYF
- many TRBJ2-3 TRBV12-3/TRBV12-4 TGTGCCAGCAGTTTGTCCAGGGTAGCGAGAAGTACAGATACGCAGTATTTT CASSLSRVARSTDTQYF
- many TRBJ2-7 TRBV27 TGTGCCAGCAGTTCCCACCCGATTACCTACGAGCAGTACTTC CASSSHPITYEQYF
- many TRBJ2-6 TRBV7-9 TGTGCCAGCAGCGGTAGTACTGCCTCGGAGGCCAACGTCCTGACTTTC CASSGSTASEANVLTF
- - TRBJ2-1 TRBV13 TGTGCCAGCAGCTCCTTTGGGGGGTGGGATGAGCAGTTCTTC CASSSFGGWDEQFF
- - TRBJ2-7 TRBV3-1 TGTGCCAGCAGCCAGTACACCCGCTACGAGCAGTACTTC CASSQYTRYEQYF
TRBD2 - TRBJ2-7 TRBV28 TGTGCCAGCAGCCAAAACCTCCTAGCGGGCGAATACTACGAGCAGTACTTC CASSQNLLAGEYYEQYF
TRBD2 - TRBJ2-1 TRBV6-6 TGTGCCGGCAGTCTAGCGGGAGAGTCGGTAGAGCAGTTCTTC CAGSLAGESVEQFF
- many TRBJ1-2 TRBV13 TGTGCCAGCAGCTTATCGGACTATGGCTACACCTTC CASSLSDYGYTF
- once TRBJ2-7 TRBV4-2 TGTGCCAGCGGTCAAGAAAGGTGGGACGAGCAGTACTTC CASGQERWDEQYF
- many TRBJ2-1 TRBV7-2 TGTGCCAGCAGCCCCACGAGGAATGAGCAGTTCTTC CASSPTRNEQFF
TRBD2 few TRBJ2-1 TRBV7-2 TGTGCCAGCAGCTTATCTCTAGCGGGAGGCTCCAATGAGCAGTTCTTC CASSLSLAGGSNEQFF
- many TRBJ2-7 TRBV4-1 TGCGCCAGCAGCCAAGAGGGGCAGGGCTCCTACGAGCAGTACTTC CASSQEGQGSYEQYF
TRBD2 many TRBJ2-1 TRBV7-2 TGTGCCAGCAGCTTAGAGAGGCGGGAGGGTGCGTATGAGCAGTTCTTC CASSLERREGAYEQFF
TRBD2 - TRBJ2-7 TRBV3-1 TGTGCCAGCGTACAGGTCGGGGGGGGCGCCTACGAGCAGTACTTC CASVQVGGGAYEQYF
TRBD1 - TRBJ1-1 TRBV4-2 TGTGCCAGCAGCCTCCTGGACAGGGGGCTCAGGAGCACTGAAGCTTTCTTT CASSLLDRGLRSTEAFF
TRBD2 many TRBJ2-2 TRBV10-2 TGCGCCAGCAGGCTAGCGGGAGCGTTGACCGGGGAGCTGTTTTTT CASRLAGALTGELFF
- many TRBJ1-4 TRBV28 TGTGCCAGCAGTTTATACGGGGACGACCTTAATGAAAAACTGTTTTTT CASSLYGDDLNEKLFF
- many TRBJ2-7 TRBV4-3 TGCGCCAGCAGCCAGGAGGGGAGCTCCTACGAGCAGTACTTC CASSQEGSSYEQYF
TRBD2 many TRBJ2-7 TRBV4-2 TGTGCCAGCAGCCGTTCGATAGGACTAGCGGAAGGTGCCTCCTACGAGCAGTACTTC CASSRSIGLAEGASYEQYF
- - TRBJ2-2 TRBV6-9 TGTGCCGCGGAGGACCCGAACACCGGGGAGCTGTTTTTT CAAEDPNTGELFF
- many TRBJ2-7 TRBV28 TGTGCCAGCAGTTTAAGAGGGTACGAGCAGTACTTC CASSLRGYEQYF
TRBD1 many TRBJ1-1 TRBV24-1 TGTGCCACCAGTGAACGACGACAGGGACCGAACACTGAAGCTTTCTTT CATSERRQGPNTEAFF
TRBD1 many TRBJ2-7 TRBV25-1 TGTGCCAGCAGTGGGACAGCCCCAGGGGGGCAGTACTTC CASSGTAPGGQYF
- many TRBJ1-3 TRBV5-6 TGTGCCAGCAGCTTCGGCCCTGGAAACACCATATATTTT CASSFGPGNTIYF
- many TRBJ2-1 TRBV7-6 TGTGCCAGCAGCTCCCCTCGGGGTGGCTACAATGAGCAGTTCTTC CASSSPRGGYNEQFF
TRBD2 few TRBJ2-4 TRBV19 TGTGCCAGTAGTAAATTTTCGGGACTAGCCTTAGCCAAAAACATTCAGTACTTC CASSKFSGLALAKNIQYF
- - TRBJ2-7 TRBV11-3 TGTGCCAGCAGCTTAGATCTCAGCGAGCAGTACTTC CASSLDLSEQYF
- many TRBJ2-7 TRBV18 TGTGCCAGCTCACCACCGGGGGGAATGGGCGAGCAGTACTTC CASSPPGGMGEQYF
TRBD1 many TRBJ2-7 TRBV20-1 TGCAGTGCTAATCAAGCCGGCCAGGGGGCCTACGAGCAGTACTTC CSANQAGQGAYEQYF
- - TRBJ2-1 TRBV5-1 TGCGCCAGCAGCGGAAACCCACAGGTGGGAGATTACAATGAGCAGTTCTTC CASSGNPQVGDYNEQFF
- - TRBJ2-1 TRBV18 TGTGCCAGCTCACCACCGACTGATCTCAATGAGCAGTTCTTC CASSPPTDLNEQFF
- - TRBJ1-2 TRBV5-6 TGTGCCGGCAGAGACATGGTTTCGTATGGCTACACCTTC CAGRDMVSYGYTF
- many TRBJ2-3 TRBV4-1 TGCGCCAGCAGCCAAGAAGCCCCGCCTGGAGAGGGCACAGATACGCAGTATTTT CASSQEAPPGEGTDTQYF
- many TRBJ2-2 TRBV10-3 TGTGCCATCACCCCCGGGGCCGAGGCGGTGAACACCGGGGAGCTGTTTTTT CAITPGAEAVNTGELFF
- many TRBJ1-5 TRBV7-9 TGTGCCAGCAGCTTAGCGGACAGCTACAATCAGCCCCAGCATTTT CASSLADSYNQPQHF
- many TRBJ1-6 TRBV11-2 TGTGCCAGCAGCTCAAGCACCGGAGAGTTAGATTCACCCCTCCACTTT CASSSSTGELDSPLHF
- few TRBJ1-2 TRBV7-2 TGTGCCAGCGGCTCTCTGGTCCCAACCCCGGGCTACACCTTC CASGSLVPTPGYTF
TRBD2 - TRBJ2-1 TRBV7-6 TGTGCCAGCAGCTCGACGGCTAGCGGGAGGTCTTTCAATGAGCAGTTCTTC CASSSTASGRSFNEQFF
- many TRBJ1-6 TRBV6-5 TGTGCCAGCAGTTACTCCGGCAATTCACCCCTCCACTTT CASSYSGNSPLHF
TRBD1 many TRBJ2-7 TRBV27 TGTGCCAGTGGGACAGACTCCTACGAGCAGTACTTC CASGTDSYEQYF
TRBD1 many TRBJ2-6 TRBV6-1 TGTGCCCTGGGACAGCTTTCCTCTGGGGCCAACGTCCTGGCTTTC CALGQLSSGANVLAF
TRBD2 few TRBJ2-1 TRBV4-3 TGCGCCAGCAGCCCAAGCAATAGCGGGTCCTACAATGAGCAGTTCTTC CASSPSNSGSYNEQFF
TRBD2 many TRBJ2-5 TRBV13 TGTGCCAGCAGCTTGAGACGGGAGGGCCCGGAGACCCAGTACTTC CASSLRREGPETQYF
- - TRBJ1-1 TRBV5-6 TGTGCCAGCAGCTTAATTGATGCCACTGAAGCTTTCTTT CASSLIDATEAFF
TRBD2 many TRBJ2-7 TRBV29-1 TGCAGCGTTGAATTGTTCGTAAGCGGGAGTGAGTACGAGCAGTACTTC CSVELFVSGSEYEQYF
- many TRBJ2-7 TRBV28 TGTGCCAGCAGTTTTCTTTGGGGAAGGGATGGAGGGAGCACGCCCGAGCAGTACTTC CASSFLWGRDGGSTPEQYF
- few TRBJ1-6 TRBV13 TGTGCCAGCAGCTTAGCTGGGGCTAATTCACCCCTCCACTTT CASSLAGANSPLHF
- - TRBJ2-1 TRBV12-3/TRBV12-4 TGTGCCAGCACTCAAAGCTGGGGGGCCGGGGAGAATGAGCAGTTCTTC CASTQSWGAGENEQFF
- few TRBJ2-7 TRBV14 TGTGCCAGCAGCCAAGATGGGGGCTCATACTACGAGCAGTACTTC CASSQDGGSYYEQYF
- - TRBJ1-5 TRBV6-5 TGTGCCAGCAGCAATCAGCCACCTGGCAATCAGCCCCAGCATTTT CASSNQPPGNQPQHF
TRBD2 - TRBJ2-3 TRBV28 TGTGCCAGCAGTTTTACCCTAGCGGACTACACAGATACGCAGTATTTT CASSFTLADYTDTQYF